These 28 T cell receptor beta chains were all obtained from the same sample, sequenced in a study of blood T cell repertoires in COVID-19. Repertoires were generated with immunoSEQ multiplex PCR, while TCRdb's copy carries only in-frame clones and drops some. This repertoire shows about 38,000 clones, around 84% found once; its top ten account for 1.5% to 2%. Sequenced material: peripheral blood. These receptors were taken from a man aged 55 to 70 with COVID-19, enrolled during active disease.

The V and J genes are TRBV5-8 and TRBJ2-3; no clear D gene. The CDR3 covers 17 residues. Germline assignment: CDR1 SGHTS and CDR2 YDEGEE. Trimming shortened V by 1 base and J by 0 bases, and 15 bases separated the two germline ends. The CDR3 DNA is TGTGCCAGCAGCTTGAGTCAGTCCCCCAGGAGCACAGATACGCAGTATTTT. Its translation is CASSLSQSPRSTDTQYF. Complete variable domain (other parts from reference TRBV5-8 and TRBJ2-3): EAGVTQSPTHLIKTRGQQATLRCSPISGHTSVYWYQQALGLGLQFLLWYDEGEERNRGNFPPRFSGRQFPNYSSELNVNALELEDSALYLCASSLSQSPRSTDTQYFGPGTRLTVL.

CDR3 bases: TGTGCCAGCAGTCACCCCCTGGACAGGAGCAATCAGCCCCAGCATTTT. This codes for CASSHPLDRSNQPQHF. This chain uses TRBV6-2 or TRBV6-3 with TRBJ1-5; TRBD1 matches at 7 bases. Germline V gene data show CDR1 as MNHEY and CDR2 as SVGEGT. CDR3 length equals 16 residues. V lost 5 bases to trimming and J lost 1 base; unmatched junction nucleotides: 8.

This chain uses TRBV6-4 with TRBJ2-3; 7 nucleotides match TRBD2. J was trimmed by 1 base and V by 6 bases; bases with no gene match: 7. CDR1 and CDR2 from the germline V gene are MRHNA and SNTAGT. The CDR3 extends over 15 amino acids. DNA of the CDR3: TGTGCCAGCAGCCCGTCCCGGGGGGGCACAGATACGCAGTATTTT. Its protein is CASSPSRGGTDTQYF.

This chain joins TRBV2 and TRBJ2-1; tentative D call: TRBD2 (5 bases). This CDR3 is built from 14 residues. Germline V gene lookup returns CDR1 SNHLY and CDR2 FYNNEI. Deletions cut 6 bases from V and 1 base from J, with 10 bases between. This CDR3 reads CASRSRDSYNEQFF. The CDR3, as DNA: TGTGCCAGCAGATCCCGGGATTCCTACAATGAGCAGTTCTTC. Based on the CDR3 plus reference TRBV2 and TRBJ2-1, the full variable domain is EPEVTQTPSHQVTQMGQEVILRCVPISNHLYFYWYRQILGQKVEFLVSFYNNEISEKSEIFDDQFSVERPDGSNFTLKIRSTKLEDSAMYFCASRSRDSYNEQFFGPGTRLTVL.

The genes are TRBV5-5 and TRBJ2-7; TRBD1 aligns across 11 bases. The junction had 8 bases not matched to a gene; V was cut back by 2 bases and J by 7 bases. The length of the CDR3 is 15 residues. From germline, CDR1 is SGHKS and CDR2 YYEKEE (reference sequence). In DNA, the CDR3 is TGTGCCAGCAGCTTATCCGGGACAGGGGGAAGAGAGCAGTACTTC. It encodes CASSLSGTGGREQYF.

In DNA, the CDR3 is TGCAGCGGACACCTAAGGAACACTGAAGCTTTCTTT. Its protein product is CSGHLRNTEAFF. The J gene is TRBJ1-1, the V gene TRBV29-1; D is unresolved. Trimming left V 7 bases short and J 1 base short, with 10 bases between. The length of the CDR3 is 12 residues. Germline loops: CDR1 SQVTM, CDR2 ANQGSEA.

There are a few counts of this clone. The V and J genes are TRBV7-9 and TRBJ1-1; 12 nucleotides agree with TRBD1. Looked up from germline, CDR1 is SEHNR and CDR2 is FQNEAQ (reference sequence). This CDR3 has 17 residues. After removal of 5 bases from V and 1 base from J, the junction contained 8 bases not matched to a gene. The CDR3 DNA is TGTGCCAGCAGCACCGGGACAGGGGGCTTGTGGAACACTGAAGCTTTCTTT. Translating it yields CASSTGTGGLWNTEAFF.

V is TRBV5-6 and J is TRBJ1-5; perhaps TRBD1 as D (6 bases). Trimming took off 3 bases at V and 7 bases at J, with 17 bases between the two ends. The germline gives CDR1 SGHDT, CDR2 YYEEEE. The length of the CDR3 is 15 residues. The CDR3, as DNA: TGTGCCAGCAGCTATGGGACATTGAGGGAGCAGCCCCAGCATTTT. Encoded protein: CASSYGTLREQPQHF.

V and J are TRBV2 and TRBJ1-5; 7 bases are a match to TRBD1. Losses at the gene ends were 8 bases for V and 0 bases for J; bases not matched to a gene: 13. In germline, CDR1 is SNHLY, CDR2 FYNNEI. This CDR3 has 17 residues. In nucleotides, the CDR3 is TGTGCCAGCCGTAGACAGGGCCAGGGGTATAGCAATCAGCCCCAGCATTTT. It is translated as CASRRQGQGYSNQPQHF.

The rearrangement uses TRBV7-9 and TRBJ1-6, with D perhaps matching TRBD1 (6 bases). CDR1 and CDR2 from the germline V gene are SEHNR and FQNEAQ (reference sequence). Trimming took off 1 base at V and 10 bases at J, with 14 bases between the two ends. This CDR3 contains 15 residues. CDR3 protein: CASSLGVGGESPLHF. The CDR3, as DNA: TGTGCCAGCAGCTTAGGGGTAGGGGGTGAATCACCCCTCCACTTT.

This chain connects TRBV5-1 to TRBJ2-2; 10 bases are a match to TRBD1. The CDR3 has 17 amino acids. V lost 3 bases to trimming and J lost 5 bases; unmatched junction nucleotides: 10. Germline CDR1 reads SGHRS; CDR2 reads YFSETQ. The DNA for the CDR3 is TGCGCCAGCAGCTCGCTGGGCGGGACAGGGGAAACCGGGGAGCTGTTTTTT. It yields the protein CASSSLGGTGETGELFF.

Here the CDR3 DNA reads TGTGCGGGAGGGGTGGATGAAAAACTGTTTTTT. It specifies CAGGVDEKLFF. The genes are TRBV7-9 and TRBJ1-4; TRBD1 is a possible D gene (5 bases). Germline CDR1 reads SEHNR; CDR2 reads FQNEAQ (reference sequence). This CDR3 has 11 residues.

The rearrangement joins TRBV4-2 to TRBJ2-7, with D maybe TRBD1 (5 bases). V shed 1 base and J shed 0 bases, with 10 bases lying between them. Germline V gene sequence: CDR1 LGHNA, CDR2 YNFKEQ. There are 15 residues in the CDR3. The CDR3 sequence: CASSQGQPSSYEQYF. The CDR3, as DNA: TGTGCCAGCAGCCAAGGACAGCCGAGCTCCTACGAGCAGTACTTC.

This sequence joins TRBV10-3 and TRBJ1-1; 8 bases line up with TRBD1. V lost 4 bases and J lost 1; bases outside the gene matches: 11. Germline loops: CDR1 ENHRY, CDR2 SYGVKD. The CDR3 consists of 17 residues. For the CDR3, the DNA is TGTGCCATCAGTGGAGGACAGGGTCGAAGGGCGAACACTGAAGCTTTCTTT. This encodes CAISGGQGRRANTEAFF.

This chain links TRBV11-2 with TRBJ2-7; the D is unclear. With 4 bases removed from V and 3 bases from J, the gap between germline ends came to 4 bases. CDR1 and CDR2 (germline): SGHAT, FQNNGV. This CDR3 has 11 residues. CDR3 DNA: TGTGCCAGCAGCTCCCACTACGAGCAGTACTTC. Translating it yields CASSSHYEQYF.

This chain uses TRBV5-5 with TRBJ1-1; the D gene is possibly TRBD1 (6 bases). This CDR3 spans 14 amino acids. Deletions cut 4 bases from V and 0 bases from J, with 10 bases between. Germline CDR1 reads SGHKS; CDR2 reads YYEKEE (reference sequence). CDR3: CASSRQVMNTEAFF. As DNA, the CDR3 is TGTGCCAGCAGCAGACAGGTCATGAACACTGAAGCTTTCTTT.

The CDR3 nucleotides are TGCAGCGTTGCCGGACAGGGGTATTACAATGAGCAGTTCTTC. Translating gives CSVAGQGYYNEQFF. The chain combines TRBV29-1 with TRBJ2-1; TRBD1 agrees at 9 bases. The CDR3 runs 14 residues. J lost 4 bases, V lost 4 bases, and 5 bases had no gene match. In germline, CDR1 is SQVTM, CDR2 ANQGSEA.

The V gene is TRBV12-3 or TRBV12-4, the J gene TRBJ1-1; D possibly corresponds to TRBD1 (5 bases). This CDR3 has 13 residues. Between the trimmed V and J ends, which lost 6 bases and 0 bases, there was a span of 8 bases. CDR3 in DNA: TGTGCCAGCAGGACAGACATGAACACTGAAGCTTTCTTT. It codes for CASRTDMNTEAFF.

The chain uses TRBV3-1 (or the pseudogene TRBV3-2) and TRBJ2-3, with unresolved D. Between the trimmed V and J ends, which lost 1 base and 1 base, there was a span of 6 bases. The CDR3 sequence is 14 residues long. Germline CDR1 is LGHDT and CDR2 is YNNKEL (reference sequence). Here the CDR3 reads CASSQAAGTDTQYF. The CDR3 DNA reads TGTGCCAGCAGCCAAGCGGCGGGCACAGATACGCAGTATTTT.

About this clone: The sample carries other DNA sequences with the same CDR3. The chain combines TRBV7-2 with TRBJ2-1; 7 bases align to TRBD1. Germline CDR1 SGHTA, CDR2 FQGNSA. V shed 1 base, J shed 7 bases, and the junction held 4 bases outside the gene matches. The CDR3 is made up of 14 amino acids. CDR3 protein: CASSLGGRGNEQFF. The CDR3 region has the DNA TGTGCCAGCAGCTTAGGAGGCAGGGGGAATGAGCAGTTCTTC.

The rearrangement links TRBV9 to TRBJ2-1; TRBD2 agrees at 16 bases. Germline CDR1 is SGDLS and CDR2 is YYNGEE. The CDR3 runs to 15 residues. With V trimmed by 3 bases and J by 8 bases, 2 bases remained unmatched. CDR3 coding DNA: TGTGCCAGCAGCGCCGGGACTAGCGGGAGGGATGAGCAGTTCTTC. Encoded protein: CASSAGTSGRDEQFF.

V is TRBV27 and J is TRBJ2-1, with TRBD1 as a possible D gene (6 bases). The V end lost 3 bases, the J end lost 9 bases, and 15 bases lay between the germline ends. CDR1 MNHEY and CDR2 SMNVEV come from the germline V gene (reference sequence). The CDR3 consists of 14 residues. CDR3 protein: CASSFKQGSGEQFF. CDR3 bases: TGTGCCAGCAGTTTCAAACAGGGCAGTGGTGAGCAGTTCTTC.

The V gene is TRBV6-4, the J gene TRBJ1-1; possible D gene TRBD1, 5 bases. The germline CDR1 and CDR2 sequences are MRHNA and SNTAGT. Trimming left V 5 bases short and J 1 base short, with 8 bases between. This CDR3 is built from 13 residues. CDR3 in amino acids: CASSRQTNTEAFF. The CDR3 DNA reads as TGTGCCAGCAGTAGACAGACGAACACTGAAGCTTTCTTT.

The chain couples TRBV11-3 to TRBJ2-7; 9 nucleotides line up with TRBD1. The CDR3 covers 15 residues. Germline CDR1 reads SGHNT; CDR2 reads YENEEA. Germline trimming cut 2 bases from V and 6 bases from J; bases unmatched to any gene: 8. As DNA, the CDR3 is TGTGCCAGCAGCTTAACCGGGACAGGGCCCGCCGAGCAGTACTTC. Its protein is CASSLTGTGPAEQYF.

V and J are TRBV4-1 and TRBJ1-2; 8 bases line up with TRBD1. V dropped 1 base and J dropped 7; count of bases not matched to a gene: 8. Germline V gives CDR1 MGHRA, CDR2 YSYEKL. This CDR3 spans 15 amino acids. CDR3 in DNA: TGCGCCAGCAGCCAAGCCTCAGGGGGCGCGGGTGGCTACACCTTC. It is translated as CASSQASGGAGGYTF.

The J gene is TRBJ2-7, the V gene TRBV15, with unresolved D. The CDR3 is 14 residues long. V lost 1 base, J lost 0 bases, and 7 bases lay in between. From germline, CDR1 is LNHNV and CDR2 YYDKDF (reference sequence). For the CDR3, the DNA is TGTGCCACCAGCAGAGGAGGAAGCTCCTACGAGCAGTACTTC. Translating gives CATSRGGSSYEQYF. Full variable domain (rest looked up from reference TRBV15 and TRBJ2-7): DAMVIQNPRYQVTQFGKPVTLSCSQTLNHNVMYWYQQKSSQAPKLLFHYYDKDFNNEADTPDNFQSRRPNTSFCFLDIRSPGLGDTAMYLCATSRGGSSYEQYFGPGTRLTVT.

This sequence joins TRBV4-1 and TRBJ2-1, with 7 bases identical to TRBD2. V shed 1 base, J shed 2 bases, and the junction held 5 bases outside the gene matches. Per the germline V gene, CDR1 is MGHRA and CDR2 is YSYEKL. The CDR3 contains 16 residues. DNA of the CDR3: TGCGCCAGCAGCCAAGTGGGGACTACGCCCTACAATGAGCAGTTCTTC. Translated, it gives CASSQVGTTPYNEQFF.

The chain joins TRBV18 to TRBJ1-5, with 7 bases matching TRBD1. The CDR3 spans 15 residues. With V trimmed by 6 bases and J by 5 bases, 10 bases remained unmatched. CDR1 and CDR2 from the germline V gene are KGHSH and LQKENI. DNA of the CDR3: TGTGCCAGCTCGAAACTGACAGGGCTAGATCAGCCCCAGCATTTT. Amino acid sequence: CASSKLTGLDQPQHF.